One sample yielded the 30 T cell receptor beta chains listed below, sequenced in a study of T cell responses to AZD1222 COVID-19 vaccine. Generated by immunoSEQ multiplex PCR, the TCRdb table keeps only in-frame clones and is missing some. The table has about 46,000 clones, about 87% seen once; the top ten hold 1% to 1.3%. The sequenced sample was peripheral blood, obtained 28 days after the second AZD1222 dose. Receptor source: an adult who received the AZD1222 COVID-19 vaccine.

The genes are TRBV6-2 or TRBV6-3 and TRBJ2-7; tentative D call: TRBD2 (5 bases). The V and J ends lost 2 bases and 3 bases respectively, with 11 bases between them. The germline V gene encodes CDR1 MNHEY and CDR2 SVGEGT. This CDR3 contains 14 residues. The CDR3 DNA follows: TGTGCCAGCAGTTACCCCGGTGGAGGCTACGAGCAGTACTTC. Residues: CASSYPGGGYEQYF.

The chain recombines TRBV6-6 with TRBJ2-3; 9 bases fit TRBD2. The germline CDR1 and CDR2 sequences are MNHNY and SVGAGI (reference sequence). This CDR3 has 19 residues. V trimming: 5 bases; J trimming: 1 base; junction bases outside the gene matches: 16. CDR3 in DNA: TGTGCCAGCAGTCGAAGTTCCGGGGCTAGCGGGACACGCACAGATACGCAGTATTTT. It codes for CASSRSSGASGTRTDTQYF.

This chain joins TRBV7-2 and TRBJ1-2, with D hard to call. This CDR3 comprises 14 residues. Germline CDR1 reads SGHTA; CDR2 reads FQGNSA. Trimming took 5 bases from V and 1 from J, leaving 11 bases between them. The CDR3 loop reads CASSLRLGNYGYTF. The CDR3, as DNA: TGTGCCAGCAGCCTACGACTTGGTAACTATGGCTACACCTTC.

J is TRBJ1-2 and V is TRBV11-2; the match to TRBD1 covers 9 bases. The CDR3 runs to 17 residues. The V gene end was trimmed by 4 bases and the J gene end by 0 bases; junction bases not matched to a gene: 9. The germline CDR1 and CDR2 sequences are SGHAT and FQNNGV. CDR3 DNA: TGTGCCAGCAGCTCGGGGGACAGGGTAATACCTAACTATGGCTACACCTTC. It is translated as CASSSGDRVIPNYGYTF.

The chain recombines TRBV9 with TRBJ2-7, with 9 bases identical to TRBD2. The CDR3 is 15 residues long. CDR1 is SGDLS and CDR2 is YYNGEE in the germline V gene. V trimming: 0 bases; J trimming: 6 bases; junction bases outside the gene matches: 7. CDR3 DNA: TGTGCCAGCAGCGTAGGGCCGGGACTAGCTGGCGAGCAGTACTTC. It is translated as CASSVGPGLAGEQYF.

The rearrangement links TRBV9 to TRBJ2-2, with 9 bases that match TRBD2. Germline assignment: CDR1 SGDLS and CDR2 YYNGEE. CDR3 length: 17 amino acids. With V trimmed by 0 bases and J by 5 bases, 8 bases remained unmatched. The CDR3 DNA is TGTGCCAGCAGCGTAGTGATTAGCGGGAGCGGTACCGGGGAGCTGTTTTTT. Amino acid sequence: CASSVVISGSGTGELFF.

This chain connects TRBV7-6 to TRBJ1-2, with a tentative D call TRBD1 (6 bases). From germline, CDR1 is SGHVS and CDR2 FNYEAQ. The length of the CDR3 is 16 residues. V dropped 1 base and J dropped 8 bases, with 20 bases sitting between them. CDR3 nucleotides: TGTGCCAGCAGCTTAGGACCCCGGGGGGGCCAAGGGGGCTACACCTTC. Translated: CASSLGPRGGQGGYTF.

This clone was counted a single time. The J gene is TRBJ2-7, the V gene TRBV27, with D maybe TRBD1 (5 bases). V dropped 8 bases and J dropped 6 bases, with 20 bases sitting between them. Germline lookup yields CDR1 MNHEY and CDR2 SMNVEV (reference sequence). The CDR3 extends over 14 amino acids. The CDR3 is CASRLETVGCEQYF. The DNA for the CDR3 is TGTGCCAGCCGCTTAGAGACAGTGGGATGCGAGCAGTACTTC.

The chain carries TRBV19 and TRBJ2-1, with a possible D match to TRBD2 (6 bases). CDR3 length: 13 amino acids. Per the germline V gene, CDR1 is LNHDA and CDR2 is SQIVND (reference sequence). V was clipped by 8 bases and J by 8 bases, with 16 bases between them. CDR3: CASSGTFFDEQFF. For the CDR3, the DNA is TGTGCCAGTTCCGGGACTTTTTTCGATGAGCAGTTCTTC.

This sequence joins TRBV2 and TRBJ1-1; 7 bases fit TRBD1. CDR3 size: 15 residues. The V and J ends lost 8 bases and 0 bases, in that order; junction bases with no gene match: 9. Germline V CDR1 and CDR2: SNHLY, FYNNEI. The CDR3 nucleotides read TGTGCCAGCGGGTTGGACAGGAGCGTGAACACTGAAGCTTTCTTT. The encoded protein is CASGLDRSVNTEAFF.

The chain links TRBV28 to TRBJ1-4; no reliable D call. Trimming removed 1 base from V and 3 bases from J, with 12 bases in between. Per the germline V gene, CDR1 is MDHEN and CDR2 is SYDVKM. The CDR3 contains 16 residues. In DNA, the CDR3 is TGTGCCAGCAGTTTATTCCTGGGGAAGTCTAATGAAAAACTGTTTTTT. It codes for CASSLFLGKSNEKLFF. Drawing the rest from reference TRBV28 and TRBJ1-4, the complete variable domain is DVKVTQSSRYLVKRTGEKVFLECVQDMDHENMFWYRQDPGLGLRLIYFSYDVKMKEKGDIPEGYSVSREKKERFSLILESASTNQTSMYLCASSLFLGKSNEKLFFGSGTQLSVL.

This chain connects TRBV2 to TRBJ1-1; no clear D gene. The V and J ends lost 7 bases and 5 bases respectively, with 14 bases between them. Germline lookup yields CDR1 SNHLY and CDR2 FYNNEI. The length of the CDR3 is 13 residues. Here the CDR3 reads CASTPGPETEAFF. Written as DNA, the CDR3 is TGTGCCAGCACCCCCGGACCAGAAACTGAAGCTTTCTTT.

The chain employs TRBV2 and TRBJ2-1; D possibly corresponds to TRBD2 (5 bases). V was shortened by 7 bases and J by 0 bases, with 13 bases between the two germline ends. CDR1 and CDR2 from the germline V gene are SNHLY and FYNNEI. The CDR3 length is 15 residues. This CDR3 is CASKRAAASYNEQFF. CDR3 sequence (DNA): TGTGCCAGCAAGCGAGCGGCCGCCTCCTACAATGAGCAGTTCTTC. Looking up the rest from reference TRBV2 and TRBJ2-1 gives the full variable domain: EPEVTQTPSHQVTQMGQEVILRCVPISNHLYFYWYRQILGQKVEFLVSFYNNEISEKSEIFDDQFSVERPDGSNFTLKIRSTKLEDSAMYFCASKRAAASYNEQFFGPGTRLTVL.

The rearrangement links TRBV28 to TRBJ1-2; D not certain. Looked up from germline, CDR1 is MDHEN and CDR2 is SYDVKM. Trimming took off 5 bases at V and 2 bases at J, with 6 bases between the two ends. This CDR3 is 12 amino acids long. In DNA form, the CDR3 reads TGTGCCAGCAGTCAGTCAAACTATGGCTACACCTTC. Its translation is CASSQSNYGYTF.

This chain uses TRBV2 with TRBJ2-1; no definite D call. Trimming left V 8 bases short and J 4 bases short, with 15 bases between. From germline, CDR1 is SNHLY and CDR2 FYNNEI. CDR3 length equals 14 residues. This CDR3 reads CASGLSKGYNEQFF. The DNA of the CDR3 is TGTGCCAGCGGGCTGAGTAAGGGTTACAATGAGCAGTTCTTC.

The chain joins TRBV9 to TRBJ2-1; TRBD2 matches at 7 bases. Per the germline V gene, CDR1 is SGDLS and CDR2 is YYNGEE. This CDR3 has 15 residues. The ends lost 4 bases at V and 4 bases at J; junction bases unmatched: 8. This chain's CDR3 is CASSPIDSGYNEQFF. The DNA for the CDR3 is TGTGCCAGCAGCCCGATCGATAGCGGGTACAATGAGCAGTTCTTC.

This rearrangement joins TRBV5-6 to TRBJ2-5; TRBD1 agrees at 7 bases. V shed 0 bases, J shed 4 bases, and the junction held 9 bases outside the gene matches. This CDR3 is built from 16 residues. Germline loops: CDR1 SGHDT, CDR2 YYEEEE. The CDR3 sequence is CASSLVDRPQGETQYF. The CDR3 DNA reads as TGTGCCAGCAGCTTGGTGGACAGGCCCCAGGGAGAGACCCAGTACTTC.

The chain carries TRBV6-2 or TRBV6-3 and TRBJ2-4, with 8 positions matching TRBD1. Germline V gene data show CDR1 as MNHEY and CDR2 as SVGEGT. V was pared by 4 bases and J by 12 bases, with 8 bases of the junction left unmatched. CDR3 length: 13 amino acids. CDR3 sequence: CASSSRTGNYQYF. Here the CDR3 DNA reads TGTGCCAGCAGTTCCCGGACAGGGAACTATCAGTACTTC.

The sample holds one count of this clone. This chain links TRBV3-1 (or the pseudogene TRBV3-2) with TRBJ2-3; D gene ambiguous. Germline V lookup: CDR1 LGHDT, CDR2 YNNKEL (reference sequence). V was shortened by 4 bases and J by 4 bases, with 12 bases between the two germline ends. This CDR3 has 14 residues. CDR3 amino acids: CASSPAGLPDTQYF. The CDR3 DNA reads TGTGCCAGCAGCCCCGCCGGTCTCCCAGATACGCAGTATTTT.

This clone was recorded only once. CDR3 amino acids: CASSQVASGSTDTQYF. The CDR3 DNA reads TGTGCCAGCAGCCAAGTCGCTAGCGGTAGCACAGATACGCAGTATTTT. The genes are TRBV4-2 and TRBJ2-3; TRBD2 matches 7 bases. J was trimmed by 0 bases and V by 1 base; bases with no gene match: 4. Germline V gene data show CDR1 as LGHNA and CDR2 as YNFKEQ. This CDR3 comprises 16 residues.

The genes are TRBV2 and TRBJ1-2; a weak D match, TRBD1 (6 bases). With 5 bases removed from V and 1 base from J, the gap between germline ends came to 8 bases. This CDR3 is 13 amino acids long. CDR1 is SNHLY, CDR2 FYNNEI, per germline. The DNA of the CDR3 is TGTGCCAGCAGTCAGGGGTATAACTATGGCTACACCTTC. This translates into CASSQGYNYGYTF.

The CDR3 region is CASSSGQGSRGPQHF. The DNA of the CDR3 is TGTGCCAGCAGCTCGGGACAGGGGTCCCGTGGGCCCCAGCATTTT. The chain combines TRBV9 with TRBJ1-5; 10 positions agree with TRBD1. In germline, CDR1 is SGDLS, CDR2 YYNGEE. This CDR3 is 15 amino acids long. The V and J ends lost 4 bases and 9 bases, in that order; junction bases with no gene match: 10.

V and J are TRBV2 and TRBJ2-7; 8 nucleotides align to TRBD2. CDR3 length: 15 amino acids. Germline V gives CDR1 SNHLY, CDR2 FYNNEI. V gave up 7 bases and J gave up 0 bases; unmatched junction bases: 8. The DNA for the CDR3 is TGTGCCAGCACTATTAGCGGGGCTAACTCCTACGAGCAGTACTTC. This encodes CASTISGANSYEQYF.

The V and J genes are TRBV29-1 and TRBJ2-3; maybe TRBD2 (7 bases). This CDR3 has 15 amino acids. CDR1 and CDR2 from the germline V gene are SQVTM and ANQGSEA. Trimming removed 6 bases at V and 1 base at J, with 17 bases between. CDR3 nucleotides: TGCAGCGTCCAGGGAGGGGGAGGACGCACAGATACGCAGTATTTT. Amino acid sequence: CSVQGGGGRTDTQYF.

This sequence joins TRBV6-5 and TRBJ1-2; D gene uncertain. The germline V gene encodes CDR1 MNHEY and CDR2 SVGAGI. This CDR3 has 14 residues. Deletions cut 4 bases from V and 8 bases from J, with 17 bases between. The CDR3 sequence: CASSSAGVSGGYTF. The DNA of the CDR3 is TGTGCCAGCAGTTCCGCCGGGGTGTCGGGGGGCTACACCTTC.

In its sample, this clone was seen a few times. J is TRBJ2-2 and V is TRBV4-1; D is ambiguous. The V gene lost 2 bases and the J gene lost 1 base, with 11 bases spanning the gap. Germline CDR1 reads MGHRA; CDR2 reads YSYEKL. The CDR3 length is 16 residues. The CDR3 nucleotides are TGCGCCAGCAGCCAACAGGACCTCATGAACACCGGGGAGCTGTTTTTT. Translation: CASSQQDLMNTGELFF.

The V gene is TRBV10-1, the J gene TRBJ2-7; 7 nucleotides line up with TRBD1. The germline CDR1 and CDR2 sequences are WNHNN and SYGVQD (reference sequence). V lost 2 bases to trimming and J lost 2 bases; unmatched junction nucleotides: 6. This CDR3 has 15 amino acids. The CDR3 here is CASSEGRGSPYEQYF. In nucleotides, the CDR3 is TGCGCCAGCAGTGAGGGCAGGGGGAGCCCCTACGAGCAGTACTTC.

The chain employs TRBV28 and TRBJ1-5, with D unresolved. The V and J ends lost 4 bases and 2 bases respectively, with 9 bases between them. The CDR3 consists of 14 residues. Germline loops: CDR1 MDHEN, CDR2 SYDVKM. The CDR3 sequence is CASSSPPGNQPQHF. CDR3 nucleotides: TGTGCCAGCAGTTCCCCTCCAGGCAATCAGCCCCAGCATTTT. Combining the CDR3 with reference TRBV28 and TRBJ1-5 gives the whole variable domain DVKVTQSSRYLVKRTGEKVFLECVQDMDHENMFWYRQDPGLGLRLIYFSYDVKMKEKGDIPEGYSVSREKKERFSLILESASTNQTSMYLCASSSPPGNQPQHFGDGTRLSIL.

The J gene is TRBJ2-7, the V gene TRBV6-5; D call uncertain. V lost 9 bases, J lost 3 bases, and 12 bases lay in between. Germline assignment: CDR1 MNHEY and CDR2 SVGAGI. The CDR3 contains 12 residues. The CDR3 coding sequence is TGTGCCAGTTCCACGTCGGGCTACGAGCAGTACTTC. Translated: CASSTSGYEQYF.

This clone appeared a single time. The chain is built from TRBV6-2 or TRBV6-3 and TRBJ2-7, with no clear D. With 2 bases removed from V and 6 bases from J, the gap between germline ends came to 8 bases. CDR3 length: 12 amino acids. Germline values: CDR1 MNHEY, CDR2 SVGEGT. Here the CDR3 reads CASSYPIGEQYF. CDR3 in DNA: TGTGCCAGCAGTTACCCCATCGGCGAGCAGTACTTC.